The source of this T cell receptor beta chain is a study of T cells in tuberculosis. Study-wide context: Sequenced TCRs come from CD1B-GMM tetramer-binding T cells. IGRA-negative adolescents, IGRA-positive adolescents with latent tuberculosis and adults with active tuberculosis formed this South African cohort. Notes on the study in general: Active tuberculosis patients had shorter CDR3-alpha; the beta difference was nonsignificant.

Germline-derived CDR1 and CDR2 are MNHEY and SVGAGI. The CDR3 is 16 amino acids. Trimming took 0 bases from V and 3 from J; bases not matched to a gene: 3. A note on this clone: Its antigen is not identified.

The time point is: new active TB diagnosis, blood taken before or within 7 days of starting treatment. On average roughly 100,000 T cells per donor were immunosequenced. This table comes from immunoSEQ multiplex PCR, and its TCRdb copy is limited to in-frame clones, with some not included. The top ten clones hold around 5.5% of a sample with approximately 31,000 clones, 86% of them seen once. Sample: PBMCs, taken at tuberculosis diagnosis. The clonotype originates from an adult with tuberculosis. The chain has TRBV6-5 and TRBJ2-5; 11 bases align to TRBD2. The CDR3 coding sequence is TGTGCCAGCAGTTACTCGACTAGCGGGGACAAAGAGACCCAGTACTTC. Its translation: CASSYSTSGDKETQYF.